This TCR beta chain was identified during a study of blood T cell repertoires in COVID-19. About the research overall: COVID-19 samples collected from the United States, Italy and Spain covered acute and convalescent phases. T cells, B-cell-depleted T cells, or PBMCs supplied cDNA or gDNA.

Study processing details: How many nucleated cells were present was estimated from reference gene primer amplification. Clones were sequenced by immunoSEQ multiplex PCR, and TCRdb holds only the in-frame ones, with some missing. That table is the source of V, J and clone size, and D and trimming were worked out from the DNA. Counted here are approximately 31,000 clones, 86% occurring once; the ten biggest clones make up about 5.5%. The CDR3 loop spans 16 amino acids. Germline CDR1 MNHNY, CDR2 SVGAGI (reference sequence). Trimming pared 2 bases from V and 4 bases from J, leaving 17 bases between. This clonotype originated in a woman of 80 years or more with active or convalescent COVID-19. The source material was peripheral blood. V usage is TRBV6-6 and J usage is TRBJ2-5, with a weak D call TRBD2 (6 bases). The CDR3 reads CASSYVLGGGGETQYF. CDR3 DNA sequence: TGTGCCAGCAGTTACGTTCTCGGGGGAGGAGGAGAGACCCAGTACTTC.